The 32 T cell receptor beta chains presented below share a single source sample, sequenced in a study of blood T cell repertoires in COVID-19. Assay: immunoSEQ multiplex PCR; the TCRdb copy retains only in-frame clones and omits some. This sample has 66,000 or so clones; around four fifths occur once, and the top ten carry roughly a tenth. Sequences were obtained from peripheral blood. The source is a human donor in a cohort sampled during active COVID-19.

V and J are TRBV6-2 or TRBV6-3 and TRBJ1-5, with D tentatively TRBD1 (5 bases). The CDR3 has 11 residues. Germline V gene lookup returns CDR1 MNHEY and CDR2 SVGEGT. V was shortened by 5 bases and J by 10 bases, with 9 bases between the two germline ends. For the CDR3, the DNA is TGTGCCAGCAGTGCAGGGTATCCCCAGCATTTT. The encoded protein is CASSAGYPQHF.

The chain carries TRBV7-2 and TRBJ2-7, with TRBD2 as a possible D gene (5 bases). CDR1 is SGHTA and CDR2 is FQGNSA in the germline V gene. The V end lost 2 bases, the J end lost 2 bases, and 10 bases lay between the germline ends. The CDR3 is 14 residues long. The CDR3 spells CASSLFPGTYEQYF. CDR3 sequence (DNA): TGTGCCAGCAGCTTATTCCCGGGGACCTACGAGCAGTACTTC.

A single count supports this clone. V gene TRBV19 combines with J gene TRBJ2-1, with 10 bases identical to TRBD2. Germline CDR1 is LNHDA and CDR2 is SQIVND (reference sequence). V lost 6 bases and J lost 4; bases outside the gene matches: 3. The CDR3 loop spans 14 amino acids. The CDR3 nucleotides read TGTGCCAGTAGGAGGACTAGCGGTTACAATGAGCAGTTCTTC. It is translated as CASRRTSGYNEQFF.

The chain carries TRBV27 and TRBJ2-7, with 11 bases fitting TRBD2. Germline-derived CDR1 and CDR2 are MNHEY and SMNVEV (reference sequence). This CDR3 contains 16 residues. Unmatched junction bases numbered 13, after V lost 5 bases and J lost 7 bases. The CDR3 coding sequence is TGTGCCAGCAGTCGAACATTAGCGGGAGGGCCACTTGAGCAGTACTTC. This codes for CASSRTLAGGPLEQYF.

The rearrangement joins TRBV25-1 to TRBJ1-6; 9 bases agree with TRBD1. Per the germline V gene, CDR1 is MGHDK and CDR2 is SYGVNS. V dropped 1 base and J dropped 9; count of bases not matched to a gene: 4. The CDR3 spans 15 residues. The CDR3, as DNA: TGTGCCAGCAGTGAATGGACAGGGGAAAGTTCACCCCTCCACTTT. Residues: CASSEWTGESSPLHF.

This chain uses TRBV11-2 with TRBJ1-6; TRBD1 aligns across 8 bases. J gave up 6 bases and V 2 bases, and 6 bases lay outside the gene matches. This CDR3 comprises 16 residues. Germline assignment: CDR1 SGHAT and CDR2 FQNNGV. The CDR3: CASSLSRGRANSPLHF. The CDR3 DNA follows: TGTGCCAGCAGCTTAAGCAGGGGGCGTGCTAATTCACCCCTCCACTTT.

This rearrangement joins TRBV5-1 to TRBJ1-3; TRBD1 matches 9 bases. The germline V gene has CDR1 SGHRS and CDR2 YFSETQ. V shed 4 bases, J shed 0 bases, and the junction held 11 bases outside the gene matches. The CDR3 contains 18 residues. The CDR3 region has the DNA TGCGCCAGCAGCCCCGTGGCGACAGGGGGATTCTCTGGAAACACCATATATTTT. Translation: CASSPVATGGFSGNTIYF.

The chain couples TRBV13 to TRBJ1-1, with TRBD1 as a possible D gene (5 bases). The V and J ends lost 4 bases and 0 bases respectively, with 6 bases between them. The CDR3 totals 13 residues. In germline, CDR1 is PRHDT, CDR2 FYEKMQ (reference sequence). CDR3: CASSSTVNTEAFF. As DNA, the CDR3 is TGTGCCAGCAGCTCGACAGTGAACACTGAAGCTTTCTTT.

The V and J genes are TRBV28 and TRBJ1-1; D not resolved. The CDR3 is 13 amino acids. Germline CDR1 and CDR2: MDHEN and SYDVKM. Trimming pared 6 bases from V and 0 bases from J, leaving 8 bases between. The CDR3 is CASRTTMNTEAFF. The DNA for the CDR3 is TGTGCCAGCAGAACTACGATGAACACTGAAGCTTTCTTT.

The genes are TRBV10-3 and TRBJ2-5, with 12 bases aligning to TRBD2. Germline-derived CDR1 and CDR2 are ENHRY and SYGVKD. The CDR3 extends over 13 amino acids. Trimming took 6 bases from V and 5 from J; bases not matched to a gene: 1. CDR3 nucleotides: TGTGCCATCAGACTAGCGGGAGGTGAGACCCAGTACTTC. This codes for CAIRLAGGETQYF.

The J gene is TRBJ2-5, the V gene TRBV18; perhaps TRBD2 as D (6 bases). From germline, CDR1 is KGHSH and CDR2 LQKENI. The CDR3 is made up of 13 amino acids. Trimming cost V 3 bases and J 5 bases, with 10 bases left between them. This CDR3 is CASSPTGGETQYF. The CDR3 region has the DNA TGTGCCAGCTCACCCACTGGGGGGGAGACCCAGTACTTC.

The chain links TRBV19 to TRBJ2-2, with 7 bases aligning to TRBD1. The V segment lost 6 bases and the J segment 5 bases; nucleotides outside the gene matches: 6. The germline V gene encodes CDR1 LNHDA and CDR2 SQIVND (reference sequence). This CDR3 is 14 amino acids long. CDR3 sequence reads: CASRTDRTTGELFF. The DNA for the CDR3 is TGTGCCAGTAGGACGGACAGGACGACCGGGGAGCTGTTTTTT.

This chain uses TRBV21-1 with TRBJ1-5; no check of the table's D call, TRBD1, against the DNA was made. TRBV21-1 is labeled a pseudogene. The CDR3 spans 16 residues. CDR3 sequence (DNA): TGTGCCAGCAGCAAAAAGATCAGTTATAGCAATCAGCCCCAGCATTTT. Its protein is CASSKKISYSNQPQHF.

This chain links TRBV27 with TRBJ2-1; D remains ambiguous. The CDR3 contains 13 residues. V lost 3 bases and J 10 bases, leaving 13 bases between the germline ends. CDR1 is MNHEY, CDR2 SMNVEV, per germline (reference sequence). CDR3 coding DNA: TGTGCCAGCAGTTTCACCCCTTTTGGCGAGCAGTTCTTC. Its protein product is CASSFTPFGEQFF.

V and J are TRBV11-2 and TRBJ2-7, with a weak D call TRBD1 (8 bases). CDR3 size: 14 residues. V was cut by 4 bases and J by 5 bases, with 15 bases left in between. Looked up from germline, CDR1 is SGHAT and CDR2 is FQNNGV. The chain's CDR3 is CASSYRGGVHEQYF. The CDR3 nucleotides are TGTGCCAGCAGCTACAGGGGGGGGGTCCACGAGCAGTACTTC.

The table lists this clone with a few counts. The chain has TRBV18 and TRBJ2-7, with 7 bases aligning to TRBD1. The germline V gene encodes CDR1 KGHSH and CDR2 LQKENI. There are 14 residues in the CDR3. With 2 bases clipped from V and 2 bases from J, the junction kept 3 bases outside the gene matches. CDR3 residues: CASSPNRGTYEQYF. CDR3 nucleotides: TGTGCCAGCTCACCAAACAGGGGAACCTACGAGCAGTACTTC.

The chain links TRBV29-1 to TRBJ1-1, with 7 bases that match TRBD1. The trim removed 3 bases at V and 5 bases at J, leaving 3 bases unmatched. Germline lookup yields CDR1 SQVTM and CDR2 ANQGSEA. This CDR3 contains 12 residues. The CDR3 DNA is TGCAGCGTTGACGACAGGGTTACTGAAGCTTTCTTT. Its protein product is CSVDDRVTEAFF.

This clone appeared a single time. This chain uses TRBV5-1 with TRBJ1-6, with D unclear. Deletions cut 0 bases from V and 0 bases from J, with 10 bases between. The CDR3 contains 17 residues. CDR1 is SGHRS, CDR2 YFSETQ, per germline. Here the CDR3 reads CASSLGPGSSYNSPLHF. The CDR3 nucleotides read TGCGCCAGCAGCTTGGGGCCAGGAAGCTCCTATAATTCACCCCTCCACTTT.

V gene TRBV7-3 combines with J gene TRBJ2-7; D not certain. This CDR3 contains 13 residues. Between the trimmed V and J ends, which lost 2 bases and 5 bases, there was a span of 10 bases. Germline loops: CDR1 SGHTA, CDR2 FQGTGA. CDR3 in amino acids: CASSLGPSNEQYF. The CDR3 nucleotides read TGTGCCAGCAGCTTAGGGCCTTCCAACGAGCAGTACTTC.

The rearrangement links TRBV25-1 to TRBJ2-7; D is perhaps TRBD1 (6 bases). Deletions cut 8 bases from V and 13 bases from J, with 24 bases between. The CDR3 consists of 13 residues. Germline V gene lookup returns CDR1 MGHDK and CDR2 SYGVNS. CDR3 in DNA: TGTGCCAGCGCCTTGAGAGGGACACAACGCCATTACTTC. This encodes CASALRGTQRHYF.

The chain couples TRBV7-2 to TRBJ1-5, with 8 bases that match TRBD1. Looked up from germline, CDR1 is SGHTA and CDR2 is FQGNSA. V was clipped by 6 bases and J by 3 bases; unmatched bases: 4. CDR3 length equals 14 residues. CDR3 protein: CASREDRDNQPQHF. The CDR3 DNA reads as TGTGCCAGCAGGGAGGACAGGGACAATCAGCCCCAGCATTTT.

The chain joins TRBV4-2 to TRBJ2-5, with D hard to call. V gave up 4 bases and J gave up 0 bases, with 12 bases separating them. Germline V gives CDR1 LGHNA, CDR2 YNFKEQ. The CDR3 length is 15 residues. This CDR3 reads CASSPNVGYQETQYF. The DNA of the CDR3 is TGTGCCAGCAGCCCAAACGTCGGGTACCAAGAGACCCAGTACTTC.

The V gene is TRBV19, the J gene TRBJ1-6, with 8 bases aligning to TRBD1. This CDR3 spans 14 amino acids. Germline trimming cut 6 bases from V and 10 bases from J; bases unmatched to any gene: 8. From germline, CDR1 is LNHDA and CDR2 SQIVND (reference sequence). The CDR3 region is CASRTGQAASPLHF. For the CDR3, the DNA is TGTGCCAGTAGAACGGGACAGGCAGCATCACCCCTCCACTTT.

The chain combines TRBV5-1 with TRBJ2-3; 8 nucleotides match TRBD2. Germline V gene lookup returns CDR1 SGHRS and CDR2 YFSETQ. The CDR3 is 15 amino acids. V was clipped by 3 bases and J by 1 base; unmatched bases: 4. CDR3 sequence: CASSWSGRGTDTQYF. For the CDR3, the DNA is TGCGCCAGCAGCTGGAGCGGGAGAGGCACAGATACGCAGTATTTT.

The J gene is TRBJ1-1, the V gene TRBV30; D unresolved. The CDR3 loop spans 15 amino acids. With 2 bases removed from V and 0 bases from J, the gap between germline ends came to 13 bases. Germline CDR1 GTSNPN, CDR2 SVGIG (reference sequence). This CDR3 reads CAWSKEAILNTEAFF. The CDR3 DNA reads as TGTGCCTGGAGTAAAGAGGCTATATTGAACACTGAAGCTTTCTTT.

The table lists this clone with a few counts. The chain joins TRBV6-5 to TRBJ1-6, with 8 bases aligning to TRBD1. Germline values: CDR1 MNHEY, CDR2 SVGAGI. The CDR3 extends over 13 amino acids. The CDR3 DNA reads TGTACCGTAGAAGACAGGGGCAATTCACCCCTCCACTTT. Translating it yields CTVEDRGNSPLHF.

The V and J genes are TRBV19 and TRBJ1-1; no reliable D call. Trimming took 3 bases from V and 7 from J, leaving 15 bases between them. The germline V gene encodes CDR1 LNHDA and CDR2 SQIVND (reference sequence). The CDR3 consists of 14 residues. The CDR3, as DNA: TGTGCCAGTAGTATGGTTTCCTCTCGGGTTGAAGCTTTCTTT. Translation gives CASSMVSSRVEAFF.

This chain connects TRBV19 to TRBJ1-4, with a tentative D call TRBD1 (5 bases). The V gene lost 7 bases and the J gene lost 6 bases, with 12 bases spanning the gap. Germline values: CDR1 LNHDA, CDR2 SQIVND (reference sequence). The CDR3 totals 13 residues. The chain's CDR3 is CASTGHKDEKLFF. CDR3 DNA: TGTGCCAGTACAGGGCATAAGGATGAAAAACTGTTTTTT.

The rearrangement links TRBV7-2 to TRBJ1-5, with D unresolved. The CDR3 spans 14 residues. V was cut by 5 bases and J by 9 bases, with 17 bases left in between. Germline lookup yields CDR1 SGHTA and CDR2 FQGNSA. This CDR3 is CASSPPGRPGPQHF. Here the CDR3 DNA reads TGTGCCAGCAGCCCACCCGGGAGGCCTGGGCCCCAGCATTTT.

The chain links TRBV16 to TRBJ1-6, with D hard to call. Germline V CDR1 and CDR2: KGHSY, FQNENV. This CDR3 contains 14 residues. V dropped 1 base and J dropped 6 bases, with 7 bases sitting between them. The CDR3 DNA reads TGTGCCAGCAGCCAATACGCGGGTAATTCACCCCTCCACTTT. This gives the protein CASSQYAGNSPLHF. Full variable domain (outside the CDR3, taken from reference TRBV16 and TRBJ1-6): GEEVAQTPKHLVRGEGQKAKLYCAPIKGHSYVFWYQQVLKNEFKFLISFQNENVFDETGMPKERFSAKCLPNSPCSLEIQATKLEDSAVYFCASSQYAGNSPLHFGNGTRLTVT.

This chain links TRBV24-1 with TRBJ2-3; tentative D call: TRBD2 (5 bases). The V gene's germline CDR1 is KGHDR and CDR2 SFDVKD. This CDR3 contains 14 residues. With 4 bases removed from V and 7 bases from J, the gap between germline ends came to 14 bases. The CDR3 nucleotides are TGTGCCACCAGTGAGGTCGAGGGATCAAATACGCAGTATTTT. This translates into CATSEVEGSNTQYF.

This chain links TRBV6-2 or TRBV6-3 with TRBJ1-5; 10 bases agree with TRBD1. V was clipped by 5 bases and J by 6 bases; unmatched bases: 4. Germline loops: CDR1 MNHEY, CDR2 SVGEGT. This CDR3 region has 14 residues. CDR3: CASSARDRGQPQHF. For the CDR3, the DNA is TGTGCCAGCAGTGCACGGGACAGGGGTCAGCCCCAGCATTTT.